This entry is about one TCR beta chain. The target antigen is unknown. TCRdb reprocessed the 5' RACE reads via MiXCR and lists one record per CDR3 protein. Among around 500,000 distinct CDR3 sequences listed, roughly 22% were seen once. This sample was included in a study of T cells after yellow fever vaccination. Turning to the study itself: The SMART-Seq v4 Ultra Low Input method served to prepare the low-cell-number fractions. The study's findings and limits: Abundant clonotypes (contaminants from the bulk population) could be present in FACS-sorted repertoires.

Germline CDR1 SGHTA, CDR2 FQGNSA. CDR3 length equals 14 residues. The germline V and J ends were trimmed by 4 bases and 4 bases, with 12 bases remaining between them. The sequences come from PBMCs, collected 21 days after the first yellow fever vaccination. The chain uses TRBV7-2 and TRBJ2-3; perhaps TRBD2 as D (5 bases). This receptor was identified in a man younger than 35 who received the YFV17D yellow fever vaccine. This CDR3 is CASSYDYSADTQYF. The CDR3 DNA follows: TGTGCCAGCAGCTATGACTATTCCGCAGATACGCAGTATTTT.